This entry lists 17 T cell receptor beta chains sequenced from one sample in a study of blood T cell repertoires in COVID-19. Assay: immunoSEQ multiplex PCR; the TCRdb copy retains only in-frame clones and omits some. The repertoire holds around 100,000 clones, with about 85% as singletons. The sample was peripheral blood. The receptor set was obtained from a man aged 50 to 59 with acute or convalescent COVID-19.

The chain links TRBV5-1 to TRBJ1-3; D gene uncertain. The germline V and J ends were trimmed by 7 bases and 2 bases, with 7 bases remaining between them. Germline V CDR1 and CDR2: SGHRS, YFSETQ. The CDR3 runs 12 residues. CDR3 bases: TGCGCCAGCCAGAGGGCTGGAAACACCATATATTTT. This sequence encodes CASQRAGNTIYF.

This clone was counted only a few times. This chain links TRBV19 with TRBJ2-5; D might be TRBD2 (6 bases). This CDR3 has 15 residues. The germline V gene has CDR1 LNHDA and CDR2 SQIVND (reference sequence). V shed 4 bases and J shed 1 base, with 13 bases lying between them. The CDR3, as DNA: TGTGCCAGTAGTAGGTACTCGGGGGTCCAAGAGACCCAGTACTTC. Amino acids: CASSRYSGVQETQYF.

This rearrangement joins TRBV2 to TRBJ1-4; 8 bases line up with TRBD1. The CDR3 runs to 14 residues. CDR1 and CDR2 from the germline V gene are SNHLY and FYNNEI. Trimming took 1 base from V and 5 from J; bases not matched to a gene: 0. CDR3 bases: TGTGCCAGCAGTGAAGGGACAGGGAATGAAAAACTGTTTTTT. The encoded protein is CASSEGTGNEKLFF.

This sequence joins TRBV28 and TRBJ1-4; 11 bases agree with TRBD1. Germline loops: CDR1 MDHEN, CDR2 SYDVKM. V lost 8 bases, J lost 8 bases, and 4 bases stayed unmatched. The CDR3 runs 13 residues. CDR3 sequence (DNA): TGTGCCAGCGGACAGGGGGCGCGGGAAAAACTGTTTTTT. Translated: CASGQGAREKLFF.

This chain connects TRBV2 to TRBJ1-2, with 9 bases identical to TRBD1. Per germline, CDR1 SNHLY and CDR2 FYNNEI. V shed 5 bases, J shed 4 bases, and the junction held 5 bases outside the gene matches. The CDR3 totals 14 residues. DNA of the CDR3: TGTGCCAGCAGTCTACAGGGGGCAAGCTATGGCTACACCTTC. The encoded protein is CASSLQGASYGYTF.

The V call is TRBV28, the J call TRBJ1-2; 8 bases align to TRBD1. CDR1 is MDHEN, CDR2 SYDVKM, per germline. The CDR3 consists of 13 residues. J lost 7 bases, V lost 3 bases, and 4 bases had no gene match. The CDR3 DNA follows: TGTGCCAGCAGTTTGCAGGGGGCAATTGGCTACACCTTC. This codes for CASSLQGAIGYTF.

V gene TRBV5-5 combines with J gene TRBJ2-6, with D possibly matching TRBD2 (6 bases). V was shortened by 2 bases and J by 2 bases, with 8 bases between the two germline ends. In germline, CDR1 is SGHKS, CDR2 YYEKEE (reference sequence). CDR3 length: 15 residues. For the CDR3, the DNA is TGTGCCAGCAGCTTACCGGGGGCTGGGGCCAACGTCCTGACTTTC. This sequence encodes CASSLPGAGANVLTF.

This sequence joins TRBV12-3 or TRBV12-4 and TRBJ1-1; TRBD1 aligns across 7 bases. The CDR3 is made up of 11 amino acids. The V and J ends lost 5 bases and 7 bases, in that order; junction bases with no gene match: 1. CDR3 sequence reads: CASSQGDEAFF. CDR3 bases: TGTGCCAGCAGTCAGGGGGATGAAGCTTTCTTT.

The genes are TRBV19 and TRBJ1-2; D remains ambiguous. Looked up from germline, CDR1 is LNHDA and CDR2 is SQIVND (reference sequence). The V end was cut by 3 bases, the J end by 8 bases, with 10 bases between. The CDR3 has 12 amino acids. The CDR3 loop reads CASSIGGSGYTF. CDR3 DNA: TGTGCCAGTAGTATTGGCGGGAGCGGCTACACCTTC.

This chain joins TRBV11-3 and TRBJ2-1, with 8 bases fitting TRBD2. J gave up 5 bases and V 1 base, and 4 bases lay outside the gene matches. The CDR3 is 15 amino acids. Germline V lookup: CDR1 SGHNT, CDR2 YENEEA. CDR3 nucleotides: TGTGCCAGCAGCTTAGTGAGCGGGGGAGACAATGAGCAGTTCTTC. Translating it yields CASSLVSGGDNEQFF.

V is TRBV19 and J is TRBJ2-1, with 13 bases matching TRBD2. The CDR3 covers 15 residues. Looked up from germline, CDR1 is LNHDA and CDR2 is SQIVND (reference sequence). Trimming at V came to 1 base and at J to 10 bases, leaving 4 bases not matched to a gene. The CDR3 here is CASSIVGTSGEEQFF. CDR3 in DNA: TGTGCCAGTAGTATAGTTGGGACTAGCGGGGAAGAGCAGTTCTTC.

V usage is TRBV28 and J usage is TRBJ1-4, with 7 bases fitting TRBD1. Germline CDR1 MDHEN, CDR2 SYDVKM. The CDR3 is made up of 14 amino acids. With 5 bases clipped from V and 7 bases from J, the junction kept 7 bases outside the gene matches. CDR3 DNA: TGTGCCAGCAGTGACCGGGACAGCCTTGAAAAACTGTTTTTT. Protein product: CASSDRDSLEKLFF.

The chain recombines TRBV5-1 with TRBJ1-5; TRBD1 might be the D (5 bases). V gave up 4 bases and J gave up 0 bases, with 8 bases separating them. The CDR3 covers 14 residues. CDR1 and CDR2 from the germline V gene are SGHRS and YFSETQ. This chain's CDR3 is CASSPGDSNQPQHF. The CDR3 DNA reads TGCGCCAGCAGCCCGGGGGATAGCAATCAGCCCCAGCATTTT.

This chain connects TRBV10-1 to TRBJ2-1, with TRBD1 matching 10 bases. This CDR3 spans 15 amino acids. V lost 7 bases, J lost 7 bases, and 10 bases stayed unmatched. Per germline, CDR1 WNHNN and CDR2 SYGVQD (reference sequence). The chain's CDR3 is CASTVGTGEWNEQFF. The CDR3 nucleotides are TGCGCCAGCACTGTCGGGACAGGGGAGTGGAATGAGCAGTTCTTC.

This sequence joins TRBV28 and TRBJ1-6, with a weak D call TRBD1 (5 bases). The CDR3 spans 16 residues. The V end was cut by 3 bases, the J end by 14 bases, with 23 bases between. Germline V lookup: CDR1 MDHEN, CDR2 SYDVKM. The CDR3 protein is CASSFSLPTAAPTLHF. As DNA, the CDR3 is TGTGCCAGCAGTTTCTCCTTACCGACAGCTGCGCCCACCCTCCACTTT. Full variable domain (rest looked up from reference TRBV28 and TRBJ1-6): DVKVTQSSRYLVKRTGEKVFLECVQDMDHENMFWYRQDPGLGLRLIYFSYDVKMKEKGDIPEGYSVSREKKERFSLILESASTNQTSMYLCASSFSLPTAAPTLHFGNGTRLTVT.

V and J are TRBV24-1 and TRBJ1-2, with D unclear. Germline V lookup: CDR1 KGHDR, CDR2 SFDVKD. CDR3 size: 16 residues. V lost 2 bases to trimming and J lost 2 bases, with 14 bases between them. The CDR3 is CATSDWKDDINYGYTF. The CDR3 DNA reads TGTGCCACCAGTGATTGGAAGGATGACATAAACTATGGCTACACCTTC.

This clone was counted a few times. The genes are TRBV2 and TRBJ2-3, with 8 bases lining up with TRBD2. The CDR3 is made up of 16 amino acids. The ends lost 4 bases at V and 0 bases at J; junction bases unmatched: 6. The V gene's germline CDR1 is SNHLY and CDR2 FYNNEI. The CDR3 bases are TGTGCCAGCAGTGGTGTAGCGGGGCCCAGCACAGATACGCAGTATTTT. Translated: CASSGVAGPSTDTQYF.